This paragraph covers one T cell receptor (beta chain) sequence. Its specificity is not known. Generated by immunoSEQ multiplex PCR, the TCRdb table keeps only in-frame clones and is missing some. The table lists about 180,000 clones, 87% of them singletons, with 5.5% to 6% in the top ten. CDR3 length equals 11 residues. CDR1 is MNHEY, CDR2 SMNVEV, per germline (reference sequence). The V end lost 6 bases, the J end lost 4 bases, and 3 bases lay between the germline ends. The sample belongs to a study of Ad26.COV2.S vaccination and SARS-CoV-2 variants. Overall study findings and caveats: Vaccine recipients showed a spike-specific TCR breadth that was higher than in placebo recipients. Placebo and vaccine recipients had non-spike TCR breadth that was similar.

This chain joins TRBV27 and TRBJ1-4; D is unresolved. The sequence was collected from a human donor who had recovered from COVID-19. The specimen comprised peripheral blood, sampled after recovery from COVID-19. CDR3 residues: CASRHNEKLFF. The CDR3 DNA is TGTGCCAGCAGGCATAATGAAAAACTGTTTTTT. The full variable domain, its missing parts supplied by reference TRBV27 and TRBJ1-4, is EAQVTQNPRYLITVTGKKLTVTCSQNMNHEYMSWYRQDPGLGLRQIYYSMNVEVTDKGDVPEGYKVSRKEKRNFPLILESPSPNQTSLYFCASRHNEKLFFGSGTQLSVL.